The 16 T cell receptor beta chains given below trace back to one sample, sequenced in a study of cytomegalovirus exposure and HLA in healthy donors. Primers included in the PCR were 60 Vbeta and 13 Jbeta primers. Repertoires were generated with immunoSEQ multiplex PCR, while TCRdb's copy carries only in-frame clones and drops some. The profile shows 150,000 or so clones, approximately 84% of them singletons. Specimen: PBMCs. These receptors all stem from a woman aged 45-65 years in good health and CMV-seropositive.

Only a few counts were recorded for this clone. The V call is TRBV15, the J call TRBJ2-1, with 9 bases fitting TRBD2. Germline lookup yields CDR1 LNHNV and CDR2 YYDKDF (reference sequence). CDR3 length: 19 residues. With V trimmed by 2 bases and J by 0 bases, 11 bases remained unmatched. CDR3 region: CATSRLAGTTDSSYNEQFF. The CDR3 DNA is TGTGCCACCAGCAGACTAGCGGGGACGACCGATAGCTCCTACAATGAGCAGTTCTTC.

This clone occurred once. The V gene is TRBV9, the J gene TRBJ2-1; D gene unclear. Germline CDR1 and CDR2: SGDLS and YYNGEE. The CDR3 sequence is 14 residues long. The ends were cut back, 3 bases at V and 2 bases at J, with 9 bases in the middle. CDR3 DNA sequence: TGTGCCAGCAGCGCAATTACAGCCTACAATGAGCAGTTCTTC. Its translation is CASSAITAYNEQFF.

V usage is TRBV11-3 and J usage is TRBJ1-6, with D possibly matching TRBD1 (6 bases). The V end lost 5 bases, the J end lost 6 bases, and 11 bases lay between the germline ends. Germline V lookup: CDR1 SGHNT, CDR2 YENEEA. This CDR3 has 14 amino acids. The CDR3 DNA reads TGTGCCAGCAGCCCAGGGGACGTTAATTCACCCCTCCACTTT. Protein: CASSPGDVNSPLHF.

The J gene is TRBJ2-3, the V gene TRBV25-1; D might be TRBD2 (5 bases). From germline, CDR1 is MGHDK and CDR2 SYGVNS. The germline V and J ends were trimmed by 8 bases and 5 bases, with 8 bases remaining between them. The CDR3 loop spans 11 amino acids. The CDR3, as DNA: TGTGCCAGCCGAGGGAGAGATACGCAGTATTTT. Translated, it gives CASRGRDTQYF.

This clone is a singleton in its sample. The rearrangement links TRBV15 to TRBJ1-3; weak D call: TRBD1 (5 bases). Germline V gene lookup returns CDR1 LNHNV and CDR2 YYDKDF (reference sequence). The CDR3 runs to 17 residues. The germline V and J ends were trimmed by 1 base and 2 bases, with 15 bases remaining between them. The CDR3 loop reads CATSRGAAGKAGNTIYF. The CDR3 DNA reads as TGTGCCACCAGCAGAGGGGCCGCAGGGAAGGCTGGAAACACCATATATTTT.

The rearrangement links TRBV2 to TRBJ1-3; no definite D call. From germline, CDR1 is SNHLY and CDR2 FYNNEI. CDR3 length: 15 residues. V shed 6 bases and J shed 3 bases, with 15 bases lying between them. The CDR3 nucleotides are TGTGCCAGCAGGGGAATTGGAGGTTATGGAAACACCATATATTTT. It translates to CASRGIGGYGNTIYF.

This chain joins TRBV6-6 and TRBJ1-6; 7 bases agree with TRBD1. The J segment lost 3 bases and the V segment lost 6 bases, leaving 8 bases of the junction unmatched. There are 16 residues in the CDR3. Per germline, CDR1 MNHNY and CDR2 SVGAGI (reference sequence). CDR3 sequence: CASSPSRGNYNSPLHF. As DNA, the CDR3 is TGTGCCAGCAGCCCCTCCAGGGGGAACTATAATTCACCCCTCCACTTT.

This clone was seen more than once but under ten times. The chain uses TRBV28 and TRBJ2-1; 9 bases are shared with TRBD2. V trimming: 9 bases; J trimming: 2 bases; junction bases outside the gene matches: 14. Germline V gene lookup returns CDR1 MDHEN and CDR2 SYDVKM. The CDR3 runs to 17 residues. The CDR3 spells CASNGGGRADAYNEQFF. For the CDR3, the DNA is TGTGCCAGTAACGGCGGCGGGAGGGCCGACGCCTACAATGAGCAGTTCTTC.

J is TRBJ1-4 and V is TRBV5-1; a possible D gene is TRBD1 (5 bases). Germline V gene lookup returns CDR1 SGHRS and CDR2 YFSETQ. The CDR3 consists of 16 residues. Trimming stripped 0 bases from V and 1 base from J, with 10 bases between. CDR3 amino acids: CASSLAQGLTNEKLFF. For the CDR3, the DNA is TGCGCCAGCAGCTTGGCCCAGGGATTAACTAATGAAAAACTGTTTTTT.

This chain joins TRBV10-1 and TRBJ1-1; D not resolved. Germline V gene lookup returns CDR1 WNHNN and CDR2 SYGVQD (reference sequence). The ends were cut back, 0 bases at V and 3 bases at J, with 8 bases in the middle. CDR3 length: 14 amino acids. CDR3 coding DNA: TGCGCCAGCAGTGAGTCCTCGGTGGACACTGAAGCTTTCTTT. This translates into CASSESSVDTEAFF.

The CDR3 loop reads CASSPLSPSSGGSYNEQFF. The CDR3 region has the DNA TGCGCCAGCAGCCCATTGTCCCCCTCTAGCGGGGGCTCCTACAATGAGCAGTTCTTC. V and J are TRBV5-1 and TRBJ2-1; 10 bases line up with TRBD2. Germline CDR1 is SGHRS and CDR2 is YFSETQ. Losses at the gene ends were 4 bases for V and 0 bases for J; bases not matched to a gene: 13. This CDR3 spans 19 amino acids.

In this sample, this clone turned up a few times. This chain uses TRBV11-3 with TRBJ1-2; tentative D call: TRBD1 (5 bases). Germline V gene sequence: CDR1 SGHNT, CDR2 YENEEA. The CDR3 is made up of 13 amino acids. V was cut by 5 bases and J by 7 bases, with 14 bases left in between. The chain's CDR3 is CASSPGTWGGYTF. CDR3 in DNA: TGTGCCAGCAGCCCCGGGACTTGGGGTGGCTACACCTTC.

This clone was recorded once. The J gene is TRBJ1-2, the V gene TRBV5-5; D is unclear. The V end lost 6 bases, the J end lost 6 bases, and 12 bases lay between the germline ends. In germline, CDR1 is SGHKS, CDR2 YYEKEE (reference sequence). The CDR3 covers 12 residues. The CDR3 loop reads CASTRDENGYTF. The CDR3 DNA reads TGTGCCAGCACCCGTGATGAGAATGGCTACACCTTC.

V and J are TRBV7-2 and TRBJ1-2; no reliable D call. V lost 5 bases and J lost 4, with 17 bases in between. Germline CDR1 reads SGHTA; CDR2 reads FQGNSA. The CDR3 has 15 amino acids. The CDR3 DNA sequence: TGTGCCAGCAGCCTTCTCAGTCGGGGATTCTATGGCTACACCTTC. It encodes CASSLLSRGFYGYTF.

V and J are TRBV4-3 and TRBJ2-7, with 8 positions matching TRBD1. Losses at the gene ends were 0 bases for V and 5 bases for J; bases not matched to a gene: 6. The CDR3 is made up of 15 amino acids. From germline, CDR1 is LGHNA and CDR2 YSLEER. This CDR3 is CASSQERQGPHEQYF. CDR3 DNA sequence: TGCGCCAGCAGCCAAGAGAGACAGGGGCCGCACGAGCAGTACTTC.

This clone showed up just a few times. This chain connects TRBV19 to TRBJ2-5; D is ambiguous. This CDR3 spans 15 amino acids. CDR1 and CDR2 from the germline V gene are LNHDA and SQIVND (reference sequence). Trimming removed 2 bases from V and 2 bases from J, with 12 bases in between. CDR3 in DNA: TGTGCCAGTAGTATATCGCCCCCCGGGCAAGAGACCCAGTACTTC. The encoded protein is CASSISPPGQETQYF.